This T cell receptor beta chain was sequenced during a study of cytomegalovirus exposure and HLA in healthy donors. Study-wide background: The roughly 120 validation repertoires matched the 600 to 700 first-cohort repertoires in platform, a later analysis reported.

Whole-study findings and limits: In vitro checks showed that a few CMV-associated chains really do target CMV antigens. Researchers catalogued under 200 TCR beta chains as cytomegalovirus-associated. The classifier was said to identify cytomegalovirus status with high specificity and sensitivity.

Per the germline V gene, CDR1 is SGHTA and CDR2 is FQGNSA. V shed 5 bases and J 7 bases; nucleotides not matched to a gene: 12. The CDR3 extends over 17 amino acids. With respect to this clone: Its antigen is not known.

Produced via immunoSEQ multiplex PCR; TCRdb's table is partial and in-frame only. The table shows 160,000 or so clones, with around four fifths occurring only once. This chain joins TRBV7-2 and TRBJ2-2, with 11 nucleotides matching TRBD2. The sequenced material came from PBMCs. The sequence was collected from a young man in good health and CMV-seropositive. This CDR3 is CASSKTSGGSVGGELFF. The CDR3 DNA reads TGTGCCAGCAGCAAAACTAGCGGGGGTTCGGTGGGCGGGGAGCTGTTTTTT.